This TCR beta chain was sequenced for a study of CD8+ T cells in alopecia areata. Germline assignment: CDR1 SGDLS and CDR2 YYNGEE. V was clipped by 0 bases and J by 4 bases, with 6 bases between them. The CDR3 totals 13 residues. PBMC-derived CD4+ and CD8+ T cells were sorted. As to this clone: Distinct nucleotide sequences in the sample also encode this CDR3.

Extracted RNA was reverse transcribed, and the resulting cDNA served as sequencing template. Measured with immunoSEQ multiplex PCR; TCRdb has only the in-frame clones, and not every one. The sample includes about 150,000 clones, less than 65% of them seen just once. The sequencing input was CD8+ T cells sorted from blood. This receptor was taken from a human donor in good health. The chain couples TRBV9 to TRBJ2-3; D not resolved. CDR3 sequence reads: CASSVGGPDTQYF. CDR3 bases: TGTGCCAGCAGCGTAGGGGGTCCAGATACGCAGTATTTT.